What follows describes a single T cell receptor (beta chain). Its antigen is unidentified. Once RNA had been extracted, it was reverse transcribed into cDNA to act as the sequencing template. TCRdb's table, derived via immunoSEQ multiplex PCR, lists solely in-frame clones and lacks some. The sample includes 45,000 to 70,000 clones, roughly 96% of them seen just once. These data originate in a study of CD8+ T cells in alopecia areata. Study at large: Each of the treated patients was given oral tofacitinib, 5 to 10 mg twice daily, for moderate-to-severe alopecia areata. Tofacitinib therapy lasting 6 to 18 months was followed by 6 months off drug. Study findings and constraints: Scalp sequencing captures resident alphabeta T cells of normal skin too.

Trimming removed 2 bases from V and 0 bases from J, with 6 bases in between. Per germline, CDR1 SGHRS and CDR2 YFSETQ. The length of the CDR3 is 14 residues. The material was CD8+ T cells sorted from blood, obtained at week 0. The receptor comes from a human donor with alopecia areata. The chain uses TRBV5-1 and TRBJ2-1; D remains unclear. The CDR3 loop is CASSFRSSYNEQFF. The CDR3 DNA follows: TGCGCCAGCAGCTTCCGCAGCTCCTACAATGAGCAGTTCTTC. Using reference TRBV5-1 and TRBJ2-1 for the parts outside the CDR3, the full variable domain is KAGVTQTPRYLIKTRGQQVTLSCSPISGHRSVSWYQQTPGQGLQFLFEYFSETQRNKGNFPGRFSGRQFSNSRSEMNVSTLELGDSALYLCASSFRSSYNEQFFGPGTRLTVL.